Shown below are 14 T cell receptor beta chains from a single sample sequenced in a study of CD8 T cells in Susac syndrome. cDNA came from about 0.46 to 1 ug RNA primed by random hexamers. TCRdb itself ran the immunoSEQ multiplex PCR reads through MiXCR, one entry per CDR3 protein. The sample comprises some 200,000 distinct CDR3 sequences, roughly 95% of which are singletons, and approximately 0.1% rests with the top ten. The specimen sequenced was CD4+ T cells from PBMCs. The receptors were sampled from a human donor with Susac syndrome.

The chain links TRBV5-1 to TRBJ2-7, with a possible D match to TRBD2 (6 bases). The CDR3 sequence is 15 residues long. CDR1 and CDR2 (germline): SGHRS, YFSETQ. V was trimmed by 4 bases and J by 2 bases, leaving 16 bases between them. CDR3 coding DNA: TGCGCCAGCAGCCCACGGGACTGGGAGACCTACGAGCAGTACTTC. Its protein is CASSPRDWETYEQYF.

The genes are TRBV20-1 and TRBJ2-1; 16 bases line up with TRBD2. The ends lost 3 bases at V and 7 bases at J; junction bases unmatched: 15. The germline CDR1 and CDR2 sequences are DFQATT and SNEGSKA (reference sequence). This CDR3 has 19 amino acids. The CDR3 protein is CSASGLGTSGGVSGNEQFF. DNA for the CDR3: TGCAGTGCTAGCGGCCTCGGGACTAGCGGGGGGGTGAGTGGGAATGAGCAGTTCTTC.

The count of this clonotype is one. The chain has TRBV5-1 and TRBJ2-1; D gene unclear. The CDR3 covers 12 residues. Trimming removed 4 bases from V and 10 bases from J, with 12 bases in between. The germline V gene has CDR1 SGHRS and CDR2 YFSETQ. CDR3 sequence (DNA): TGCGCCAGCAGCCTACGGGTGGGGGAGCAGTTCTTC. This codes for CASSLRVGEQFF.

The gene calls are TRBV20-1 and TRBJ1-4; no clear D gene. Germline CDR1 DFQATT, CDR2 SNEGSKA (reference sequence). The CDR3 covers 12 residues. V lost 4 bases to trimming and J lost 8 bases, with 11 bases between them. The chain's CDR3 is CSAKEVGEKLFF. Written as DNA, the CDR3 is TGCAGTGCTAAAGAGGTGGGGGAAAAACTGTTTTTT.

The rearrangement joins TRBV12-3 or TRBV12-4 to TRBJ1-2; 12 bases map to TRBD1. The CDR3 runs 16 residues. Trimming took 5 bases from V and 7 from J; bases not matched to a gene: 11. The CDR3 reads CASSPGQGALLGGYTF. DNA for the CDR3: TGTGCCAGCAGTCCGGGACAGGGGGCTTTATTGGGTGGCTACACCTTC.

The CDR3 protein is CASSRQGAADTQYF. The CDR3, as DNA: TGTGCCAGCAGCCGCCAGGGAGCCGCAGATACGCAGTATTTT. This sequence joins TRBV3-1 and TRBJ2-3; perhaps D is TRBD1 or TRBD2 (5 bases each). CDR3 length equals 14 residues. In germline, CDR1 is LGHDT, CDR2 YNNKEL (reference sequence). Trimming shortened V by 4 bases and J by 4 bases, and 12 bases separated the two germline ends.

CDR3 loop: CASSQEEAGGYEQYF. CDR3 coding DNA: TGCGCCAGCAGCCAAGAAGAAGCGGGGGGCTACGAGCAGTACTTC. The V gene is TRBV4-3, the J gene TRBJ2-7; 9 bases are a match to TRBD2. The junction had 3 bases not matched to a gene; V was cut back by 0 bases and J by 3 bases. CDR3 size: 15 residues. Germline CDR1 and CDR2: LGHNA and YSLEER.

This clonotype is a singleton in its sample. It is unclear where the CDR3 begins or ends on the DNA, so no DNA is shown, and the CDR3 is as TCRdb lists it. The CDR3 sequence is CASSLVGEGTGSPFF. This chain joins TRBV7-2 and TRBJ1-1; TRBD1 is the table's D call, not checked against the DNA. Germline V gene data show CDR1 as SGHTA and CDR2 as FQGNSA. The CDR3 sequence runs 15 residues, both termini included.

The chain combines TRBV7-9 with TRBJ2-1, with 11 bases matching TRBD2. J lost 3 bases, V lost 3 bases, and 7 bases had no gene match. Germline CDR1 SEHNR, CDR2 FQNEAQ (reference sequence). CDR3 length equals 17 residues. The CDR3 nucleotides read TGTGCCAGCAGCTTCCCCCTAGCGGGGGGCCACTACAATGAGCAGTTCTTC. It is translated as CASSFPLAGGHYNEQFF.

The J gene is TRBJ2-2, the V gene TRBV9; TRBD2 agrees at 9 bases. Unmatched junction bases numbered 7, after V lost 5 bases and J lost 5 bases. The CDR3 extends over 15 amino acids. CDR1 is SGDLS and CDR2 is YYNGEE in the germline V gene. The CDR3, as DNA: TGTGCCAGCAGGGCGGGACTAGCCATAACCGGGGAGCTGTTTTTT. It yields the protein CASRAGLAITGELFF.

The chain has TRBV4-2 and TRBJ1-2; 10 positions agree with TRBD1. V lost 0 bases, J lost 8 bases, and 9 bases stayed unmatched. CDR1 is LGHNA and CDR2 is YNFKEQ in the germline V gene. This CDR3 has 16 amino acids. The DNA for the CDR3 is TGTGCCAGCAGCCAAGACTCCCCGGGACAGGGGTCCGGCTACACCTTC. This encodes CASSQDSPGQGSGYTF.

V gene TRBV29-1 combines with J gene TRBJ2-7; 9 bases match TRBD1. Germline lookup yields CDR1 SQVTM and CDR2 ANQGSEA. This CDR3 contains 13 residues. V was pared by 7 bases and J by 8 bases, with 12 bases of the junction left unmatched. The CDR3 DNA reads TGCAGCGCCATGGGACAGGGCGATAGGAAGCAGTACTTC. Translated, it gives CSAMGQGDRKQYF.

The chain carries TRBV2 and TRBJ1-5; TRBD1 is a possible D gene (5 bases). Germline CDR1 reads SNHLY; CDR2 reads FYNNEI. Between the trimmed V and J ends, which lost 8 bases and 3 bases, there was a span of 11 bases. The CDR3 sequence is 13 residues long. In nucleotides, the CDR3 is TGTGCCAGCGGGGACGAGCACAATCAGCCCCAGCATTTT. Translation gives CASGDEHNQPQHF.

The rearrangement uses TRBV12-3 or TRBV12-4 and TRBJ1-4; D may be TRBD1 (5 bases). The CDR3 spans 14 residues. V gave up 2 bases and J gave up 7 bases, with 11 bases separating them. The CDR3 spells CASSLRGPGEKLFF. CDR3 sequence (DNA): TGTGCCAGCAGTTTACGGGGCCCCGGTGAAAAACTGTTTTTT.